The following is a T cell receptor beta chain sequence with its context. Its antigen is still unknown. The data were obtained in a study of CD8+CD57+ T cells in acquired aplastic anemia. Notes on the study in general: Patient and control CD8+ Simpson's diversity was not significantly different. Patients and controls had in common twenty-nine CD8+ CDR3 sequences.

V lost 5 bases, J lost 4 bases, and 9 bases stayed unmatched. CDR1 and CDR2 (germline): SEHNR, FQNEAQ (reference sequence). The CDR3 has 15 amino acids. Genomic DNA served as template for TCR beta VDJ and CDR3 profiling. TCRdb re-analysed the reads in MiXCR, keeping a single row per CDR3 protein. The sample carries a few hundred thousand distinct CDR3 sequences, around 60% recorded once. This TCR was recovered from a human donor in good health. Sample: sorted CD4+, CD8+, or CD8+CD57+ T cells (not recorded which) from PBMCs. V and J are TRBV7-9 and TRBJ2-7; TRBD1 agrees at 9 bases. The CDR3 spells CASSALWTGAYEQYF. The CDR3 coding sequence is TGTGCCAGCAGCGCCTTATGGACAGGGGCTTACGAGCAGTACTTC. The full variable domain, with the rest looked up from reference TRBV7-9 and TRBJ2-7, is DTGVSQNPRHKITKRGQNVTFRCDPISEHNRLYWYRQTLGQGPEFLTYFQNEAQLEKSRLLSDRFSAERPKGSFSTLEIQRTEQGDSAMYLCASSALWTGAYEQYFGPGTRLTVT.